A selection of T cell receptor beta chains follows, all from one sample in a study of blood T cell repertoires in COVID-19. Sequenced by immunoSEQ multiplex PCR; TCRdb stores in-frame clones only, minus some. The data hold 45,000 to 50,000 clones, with 65% to 85% observed a single time. Sequences were obtained from peripheral blood. These receptors were collected from a man in his 70s with acute or convalescent COVID-19. The conserved cysteine and the conserved F or W are not part of the CDR3 here. Expanded clones are given a class, and other clones once, few, many or no size at all.

V gene	clone size	J gene	CDR3 protein
TRBV5-1	-	TRBJ2-1	ASSLAPSGANNEQF
TRBV7-2	-	TRBJ1-5	ASSPQAGSNQPQH
TRBV5-1	-	TRBJ1-3	ASSPGTGGNTIY
TRBV14	once	TRBJ2-3	ASSQDFRTGGSDTQY
TRBV7-3	-	TRBJ2-2	ASSRIALAGHGANTGELF
TRBV5-1	-	TRBJ1-1	ASSLRGGTEAF
TRBV4-1	-	TRBJ1-1	ASSQDSGTEAF
TRBV28	-	TRBJ1-4	ASSFTGTGALWANEKLF
TRBV10-3	-	TRBJ1-5	AISLDRVNQPQH
TRBV5-8	-	TRBJ2-6	ASSLTGVYSGANVLT
TRBV14	-	TRBJ1-1	ASSQGRRPNTEAF
TRBV11-3	few	TRBJ2-2	ASSPGTGTGELF
TRBV20-1	-	TRBJ2-1	SASEGLAGPSSYNEQF
TRBV5-6	-	TRBJ1-1	ASSSTRGIGTEAF
TRBV27	-	TRBJ2-7	ASGLLGEGLREQY
TRBV29-1	-	TRBJ1-2	SVEGGAGYGYT
TRBV11-2	-	TRBJ1-4	ASSLAGNEKLF
TRBV28	few	TRBJ2-4	ASSLSASRISHWAKNIQY
TRBV30	once	TRBJ2-2	ASPGDKNTGELF
TRBV6-2/TRBV6-3	once	TRBJ1-5	ASSYLRTASKRPQH
TRBV9	-	TRBJ2-1	ASSGARTSGIGEQF
TRBV6-5	few	TRBJ2-7	ASSYSGRGYEQY
TRBV6-6	-	TRBJ2-1	ASIQGLADSYNEQF
TRBV4-2	once	TRBJ1-6	ASSQGGTSSYNSPLH
TRBV19	-	TRBJ2-2	ASSKKTSGRGTGELF
TRBV6-2/TRBV6-3	-	TRBJ1-1	ASSSGQGDTEAF
TRBV15	-	TRBJ2-3	ATSPTRVQISTDTQY
TRBV3-1/TRBV3-2	-	TRBJ2-1	ASSSFGNEQF
TRBV6-5	-	TRBJ1-5	ATARGNSNQPQH
TRBV2	-	TRBJ1-1	ASSEARGTEAF
TRBV11-2	-	TRBJ1-3	ASSSTGAGNTIY
TRBV5-4	-	TRBJ2-2	ASSFPAGGRSTGELF
TRBV7-2	-	TRBJ2-1	ASSSSGRGHNEQF
TRBV7-2	once	TRBJ1-2	ASSTSGYGYT
TRBV7-2	-	TRBJ2-2	ASSLAGTGGTGELF
TRBV5-4	few	TRBJ2-1	ASSLVLNEQF
TRBV5-4	-	TRBJ2-3	ASSWGSGSTDTQY
TRBV11-1	-	TRBJ1-2	ASSRTGGAGYT
TRBV3-1/TRBV3-2	-	TRBJ2-7	ASSLGLDPYEQY
TRBV6-2/TRBV6-3	few	TRBJ1-5	ASSFPHRHRDDQPQH
TRBV6-5	-	TRBJ2-7	ASSYIGRFDSYEQY
TRBV19	-	TRBJ1-5	ASSYNSGQPQH
TRBV11-2	-	TRBJ2-1	ASSTTSGNLNEQF
TRBV12-3/TRBV12-4	-	TRBJ1-5	ASSLAHGQPQH
TRBV7-8	few	TRBJ1-2	ASSSLRSYYGYT
TRBV18	-	TRBJ2-1	ASSPNTGGYNEQF
TRBV7-9	-	TRBJ2-5	ASSPRVAGEGEETQY
TRBV5-1	-	TRBJ1-1	ASSFAGTFSEAF
TRBV11-1	once	TRBJ1-2	ASSLNILAPYGYT
TRBV7-8	few	TRBJ1-5	ASSSGRGSNQPQH
TRBV30	-	TRBJ2-7	AWSSSLGQGTYEQY
TRBV19	-	TRBJ1-2	ASSIRQGDSSYGYT
TRBV2	few	TRBJ1-2	ASSRQGPNYGYT
TRBV6-4	-	TRBJ1-2	ASSAGGGGYT
TRBV5-1	-	TRBJ2-5	ASSFRGGGLQETQY
TRBV3-1/TRBV3-2	-	TRBJ1-2	ASSQDLAANYGYT